This record covers a single T cell receptor (beta chain). With 5 bases clipped from V and 4 bases from J, the junction kept 7 bases outside the gene matches. Looked up from germline, CDR1 is SGHTA and CDR2 is FQGTGA. The CDR3 has 14 amino acids. These data originate in a study of blood T cell repertoires in COVID-19. Generated by immunoSEQ multiplex PCR, the TCRdb table keeps only in-frame clones and is missing some. The data hold more than 90,000 clones, with around 79% observed a single time. This sequence originates from a man aged 45-65 years with acute or convalescent COVID-19. The chain is built from TRBV7-3 and TRBJ2-5; 7 bases match TRBD1. The sequenced sample consisted of peripheral blood. The CDR3 loop is CASSPTRDRETQYF. The CDR3 DNA follows: TGTGCCAGCAGCCCGACTCGGGACAGAGAGACCCAGTACTTC.